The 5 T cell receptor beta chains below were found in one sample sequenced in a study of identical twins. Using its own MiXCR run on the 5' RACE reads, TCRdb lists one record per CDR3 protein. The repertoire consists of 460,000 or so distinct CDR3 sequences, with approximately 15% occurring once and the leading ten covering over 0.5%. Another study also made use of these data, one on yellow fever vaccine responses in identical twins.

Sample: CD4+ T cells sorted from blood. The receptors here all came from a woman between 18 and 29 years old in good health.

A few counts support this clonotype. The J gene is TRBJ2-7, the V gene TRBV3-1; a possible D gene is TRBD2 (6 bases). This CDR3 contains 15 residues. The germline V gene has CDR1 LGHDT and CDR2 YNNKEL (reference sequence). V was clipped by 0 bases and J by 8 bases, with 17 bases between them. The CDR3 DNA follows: TGTGCCAGCAGCCAAGATGACGGGCGGACTACGAAGCAGTACTTC. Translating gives CASSQDDGRTTKQYF.

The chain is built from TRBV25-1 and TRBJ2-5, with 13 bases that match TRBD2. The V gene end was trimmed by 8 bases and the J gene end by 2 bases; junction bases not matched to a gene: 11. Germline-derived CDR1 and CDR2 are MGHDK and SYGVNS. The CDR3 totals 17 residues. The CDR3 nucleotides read TGTGCCAGCCGCCCGACTAGCGGGAGGACCGTACAAGAGACCCAGTACTTC. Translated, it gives CASRPTSGRTVQETQYF.

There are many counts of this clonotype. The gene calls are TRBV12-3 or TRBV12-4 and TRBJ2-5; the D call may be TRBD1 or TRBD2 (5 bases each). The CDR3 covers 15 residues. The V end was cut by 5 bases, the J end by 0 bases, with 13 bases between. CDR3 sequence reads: CASSPSGPYQETQYF. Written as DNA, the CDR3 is TGTGCCAGCAGTCCCTCGGGGCCCTACCAAGAGACCCAGTACTTC.

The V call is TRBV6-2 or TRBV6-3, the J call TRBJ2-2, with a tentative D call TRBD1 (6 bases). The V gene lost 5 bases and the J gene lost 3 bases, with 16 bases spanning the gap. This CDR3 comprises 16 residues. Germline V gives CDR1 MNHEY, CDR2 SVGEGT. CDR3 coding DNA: TGTGCCAGCAGTCTGACAGGAGGCGTGGACACCGGGGAGCTGTTTTTT. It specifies CASSLTGGVDTGELFF.

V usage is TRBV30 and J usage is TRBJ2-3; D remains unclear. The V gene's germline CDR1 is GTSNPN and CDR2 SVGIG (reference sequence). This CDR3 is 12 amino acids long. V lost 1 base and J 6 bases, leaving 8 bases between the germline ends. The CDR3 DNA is TGTGCCTGGAGTGCGTTGGCGGATACGCAGTATTTT. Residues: CAWSALADTQYF. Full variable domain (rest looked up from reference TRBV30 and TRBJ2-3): SQTIHQWPATLVQPVGSPLSLECTVEGTSNPNLYWYRQAAGRGLQLLFYSVGIGQISSEVPQNLSASRPQDRQFILSSKKLLLSDSGFYLCAWSALADTQYFGPGTRLTVL.